The rows below give T cell receptor beta chains drawn from one sample of a study of blood T cell repertoires in COVID-19. Sequencing used immunoSEQ multiplex PCR; TCRdb keeps in-frame clones, though not all of them. Of about 100,000 clones listed, around four fifths are singletons. Specimen: peripheral blood. The receptors stem from a woman in her 70s with acute or convalescent COVID-19. The CDR3 runs from the conserved cysteine through the conserved F or W. A D gene is named only where the DNA matches it firmly. For some rows the clone size is stated as once, few or many, or as a class when expanded; others skip it.

D gene: TRBD1
clone size: -
J gene: TRBJ2-3
V gene: TRBV5-1
CDR3 protein: CASSRPGGQEADTQYF
CDR3 DNA: TGCGCCAGCAGCCGACCAGGGGGCCAAGAGGCAGATACGCAGTATTTT

D gene: TRBD1
clone size: -
J gene: TRBJ2-1
V gene: TRBV24-1
CDR3 protein: CATSEPGQTSEQFF
CDR3 DNA: TGTGCCACCAGTGAACCGGGACAGACTTCTGAGCAGTTCTTC

D gene: -
clone size: once
J gene: TRBJ1-1
V gene: TRBV5-1
CDR3 protein: CASSPSLHLNTEAFF
CDR3 DNA: TGCGCCAGCAGCCCCTCTTTACATCTGAACACTGAAGCTTTCTTT

D gene: TRBD2
clone size: -
J gene: TRBJ2-2
V gene: TRBV7-2
CDR3 protein: CASILGGTQNTGELFF
CDR3 DNA: TGTGCCAGCATCCTCGGGGGGACCCAGAACACCGGGGAGCTGTTTTTT

D gene: -
clone size: -
J gene: TRBJ1-5
V gene: TRBV7-9
CDR3 protein: CASSVQGGNQPQHF
CDR3 DNA: TGTGCCAGCAGCGTACAGGGCGGCAATCAGCCCCAGCATTTT

D gene: -
clone size: -
J gene: TRBJ1-1
V gene: TRBV7-6
CDR3 protein: CASSRQVPNTEAFF
CDR3 DNA: TGTGCCAGCAGCCGACAGGTACCGAACACTGAAGCTTTCTTT

D gene: -
clone size: -
J gene: TRBJ2-2
V gene: TRBV9
CDR3 protein: CASSVGAANTGELFF
CDR3 DNA: TGTGCCAGCAGCGTAGGAGCTGCGAACACCGGGGAGCTGTTTTTT

D gene: TRBD2
clone size: -
J gene: TRBJ2-5
V gene: TRBV2
CDR3 protein: CAAAAGVSPQETQYF
CDR3 DNA: TGTGCCGCGGCGGCGGGGGTCTCACCTCAAGAGACCCAGTACTTC

D gene: -
clone size: -
J gene: TRBJ1-3
V gene: TRBV11-2
CDR3 protein: CASSLNRDTIYF
CDR3 DNA: TGTGCCAGCAGCTTAAATCGGGACACCATATATTTT

D gene: -
clone size: -
J gene: TRBJ1-1
V gene: TRBV19
CDR3 protein: CASTLGQGSSTEAFF
CDR3 DNA: TGTGCCAGTACCTTGGGGCAGGGTTCATCCACTGAAGCTTTCTTT

D gene: -
clone size: -
J gene: TRBJ1-1
V gene: TRBV5-4
CDR3 protein: CASSLAGNTEAFF
CDR3 DNA: TGTGCCAGCAGCTTGGCCGGTAACACTGAAGCTTTCTTT

D gene: -
clone size: few
J gene: TRBJ1-5
V gene: TRBV7-6
CDR3 protein: CASSLDQGLNQPQHF
CDR3 DNA: TGTGCCAGCAGCTTAGATCAGGGTCTCAATCAGCCCCAGCATTTT

D gene: TRBD1
clone size: -
J gene: TRBJ2-7
V gene: TRBV19
CDR3 protein: CASSKSGTASYEQYF
CDR3 DNA: TGTGCCAGTAGCAAATCCGGGACAGCCTCCTACGAGCAGTACTTC

D gene: TRBD2
clone size: -
J gene: TRBJ2-7
V gene: TRBV2
CDR3 protein: CASRLAGAYEQYF
CDR3 DNA: TGTGCCAGCAGACTAGCGGGGGCCTACGAGCAGTACTTC

D gene: TRBD1
clone size: -
J gene: TRBJ2-7
V gene: TRBV27
CDR3 protein: CASRAGTGGSYEQYF
CDR3 DNA: TGTGCCAGCAGAGCAGGGACAGGGGGTTCCTACGAGCAGTACTTC

D gene: TRBD1
clone size: -
J gene: TRBJ2-3
V gene: TRBV7-8
CDR3 protein: CASSFRQGGTDTQYF
CDR3 DNA: TGTGCCAGCAGCTTCCGACAGGGAGGCACAGATACGCAGTATTTT

D gene: TRBD1
clone size: -
J gene: TRBJ1-6
V gene: TRBV6-5
CDR3 protein: CASRRDSNSPLHF
CDR3 DNA: TGTGCCAGCAGACGGGACAGCAATTCACCCCTCCACTTT

D gene: -
clone size: -
J gene: TRBJ1-1
V gene: TRBV2
CDR3 protein: CAIVPHRANTEAFF
CDR3 DNA: TGTGCCATCGTTCCCCACAGGGCGAACACTGAAGCTTTCTTT

D gene: TRBD1
clone size: -
J gene: TRBJ2-7
V gene: TRBV10-2
CDR3 protein: CASSWDRGRPEQYF
CDR3 DNA: TGCGCCAGCAGTTGGGACAGGGGGCGCCCCGAGCAGTACTTC

D gene: -
clone size: -
J gene: TRBJ2-5
V gene: TRBV5-1
CDR3 protein: CASSWTTQETQYF
CDR3 DNA: TGCGCCAGCAGCTGGACAACTCAAGAGACCCAGTACTTC

D gene: TRBD1
clone size: -
J gene: TRBJ2-5
V gene: TRBV7-7
CDR3 protein: CASSLGQAQETQYF
CDR3 DNA: TGTGCCAGCAGCTTGGGACAGGCCCAAGAGACCCAGTACTTC

D gene: TRBD1
clone size: -
J gene: TRBJ1-5
V gene: TRBV9
CDR3 protein: CASSVDEGANQPQHF
CDR3 DNA: TGTGCCAGCAGCGTAGATGAGGGGGCCAATCAGCCCCAGCATTTT

D gene: -
clone size: -
J gene: TRBJ1-2
V gene: TRBV5-6
CDR3 protein: CASSRGSTGNYGYTF
CDR3 DNA: TGTGCCAGCAGTCGAGGGTCTACAGGGAACTATGGCTACACCTTC

D gene: -
clone size: -
J gene: TRBJ2-5
V gene: TRBV19
CDR3 protein: CASSWAVQETQYF
CDR3 DNA: TGTGCCAGTAGTTGGGCAGTCCAAGAGACCCAGTACTTC

D gene: -
clone size: -
J gene: TRBJ1-4
V gene: TRBV2
CDR3 protein: CASSEYRGGELFF
CDR3 DNA: TGTGCCAGCAGTGAATACCGGGGAGGGGAACTGTTTTTT

D gene: -
clone size: -
J gene: TRBJ2-2
V gene: TRBV10-3
CDR3 protein: CAISESQGSGELFF
CDR3 DNA: TGTGCCATCAGTGAGTCCCAGGGCTCCGGGGAGCTGTTTTTT

D gene: TRBD1
clone size: -
J gene: TRBJ1-5
V gene: TRBV18
CDR3 protein: CASSPGQSFNQPQHF
CDR3 DNA: TGTGCCAGCTCACCGGGACAGAGTTTTAATCAGCCCCAGCATTTT

D gene: -
clone size: -
J gene: TRBJ1-5
V gene: TRBV12-3/TRBV12-4
CDR3 protein: CASSFGGNQPQHF
CDR3 DNA: TGTGCCAGCAGTTTTGGAGGGAACCAGCCCCAGCATTTT

D gene: TRBD1
clone size: -
J gene: TRBJ1-2
V gene: TRBV5-4
CDR3 protein: CASSGGPGGDGYTF
CDR3 DNA: TGTGCCAGCAGCGGGGGACCAGGGGGAGACGGCTACACCTTC

D gene: -
clone size: -
J gene: TRBJ2-1
V gene: TRBV27
CDR3 protein: CASRTGRYNEQFF
CDR3 DNA: TGTGCCAGCAGGACAGGGAGGTACAATGAGCAGTTCTTC

D gene: -
clone size: -
J gene: TRBJ2-1
V gene: TRBV7-9
CDR3 protein: CASSNGSSYNEQFF
CDR3 DNA: TGTGCCAGCAGCAATGGGAGCTCCTACAATGAGCAGTTCTTC